One and the same sample provided the 24 T cell receptor beta chains below, sequenced in a study of blood T cell repertoires in COVID-19. Sequenced by immunoSEQ multiplex PCR; TCRdb stores in-frame clones only, minus some. The sample shows 200,000 to 250,000 clones, 80% to 90% of them seen only once. The specimen was PBMCs or T cells enriched from blood (not recorded which). The receptors shown here come from a woman younger than 45 who had recovered from COVID-19.

V gene TRBV5-1 combines with J gene TRBJ2-3; a possible D gene is TRBD1 (5 bases). Germline V gene data show CDR1 as SGHRS and CDR2 as YFSETQ. V lost 0 bases to trimming and J lost 2 bases, with 7 bases between them. The CDR3 consists of 14 residues. CDR3 DNA: TGCGCCAGCAGCTTGGAGGGGTACACAGATACGCAGTATTTT. This codes for CASSLEGYTDTQYF.

The chain uses TRBV28 and TRBJ1-1; D is possibly TRBD1 (5 bases). Trimming cost V 8 bases and J 1 base, with 11 bases left between them. Germline V lookup: CDR1 MDHEN, CDR2 SYDVKM. The CDR3 has 13 amino acids. In nucleotides, the CDR3 is TGTGCCAGCGGTCCGGGGGGGAACACTGAAGCTTTCTTT. Translated, it gives CASGPGGNTEAFF.

The chain combines TRBV7-2 with TRBJ1-2; D perhaps matches TRBD1 (5 bases). The V gene's germline CDR1 is SGHTA and CDR2 FQGNSA. This CDR3 contains 15 residues. V dropped 0 bases and J dropped 2 bases, with 10 bases sitting between them. The CDR3 DNA sequence: TGTGCCAGCAGCTTAGCGAGACAGCCCAACTATGGCTACACCTTC. Protein product: CASSLARQPNYGYTF.

The CDR3 loop is CASSQVMGGSPHQPQHF. DNA of the CDR3: TGCGCCAGCAGCCAAGTTATGGGGGGTTCTCCCCATCAGCCCCAGCATTTT. This chain links TRBV4-1 with TRBJ1-5; weak D call: TRBD1 (5 bases). Trimming removed 1 base at V and 5 bases at J, with 18 bases between. This CDR3 has 17 residues. Germline values: CDR1 MGHRA, CDR2 YSYEKL.

The chain has TRBV18 and TRBJ1-6; TRBD1 might be the D (6 bases). The V end was cut by 3 bases, the J end by 4 bases, with 13 bases between. The CDR3 is 16 residues long. CDR1 and CDR2 from the germline V gene are KGHSH and LQKENI. The CDR3 DNA reads TGTGCCAGCTCACCTTCAGGGGATTATTATAATTCACCCCTCCACTTT. Translating gives CASSPSGDYYNSPLHF.

This rearrangement joins TRBV5-6 to TRBJ1-2, with unresolved D. Germline V lookup: CDR1 SGHDT, CDR2 YYEEEE. The CDR3 is 14 amino acids. V lost 0 bases to trimming and J lost 3 bases, with 9 bases between them. The CDR3 loop reads CASSLGSTDYGYTF. CDR3 bases: TGTGCCAGCAGCTTGGGCAGCACAGACTATGGCTACACCTTC.

A single count supports this clone. The chain links TRBV19 to TRBJ2-5, with 11 bases identical to TRBD1. V lost 4 bases and J lost 5; bases outside the gene matches: 9. CDR1 is LNHDA, CDR2 SQIVND, per germline (reference sequence). The CDR3 covers 16 residues. CDR3 in DNA: TGTGCCAGTAGTAGCCGGACAGGGGGCGCGGGGGAGACCCAGTACTTC. Its protein product is CASSSRTGGAGETQYF.

The genes are TRBV11-2 and TRBJ2-7, with D possibly matching TRBD1 (6 bases). Trimming removed 6 bases at V and 1 base at J, with 13 bases between. This CDR3 has 14 residues. Germline-derived CDR1 and CDR2 are SGHAT and FQNNGV. The CDR3 region is CASRVGGGSYEQYF. CDR3 in DNA: TGTGCCAGCAGGGTAGGGGGTGGGTCCTACGAGCAGTACTTC.

The rearrangement joins TRBV5-1 to TRBJ1-2, with D hard to call. The CDR3 consists of 15 residues. Germline assignment: CDR1 SGHRS and CDR2 YFSETQ. V lost 4 bases, J lost 2 bases, and 15 bases lay in between. The CDR3 spells CASSPDSGENYGYTF. CDR3 DNA: TGCGCCAGCAGCCCAGACTCGGGTGAGAACTATGGCTACACCTTC.

This chain links TRBV5-6 with TRBJ2-7; 7 bases map to TRBD1. Trimming at V came to 3 bases and at J to 3 bases, leaving 3 bases not matched to a gene. This CDR3 region has 13 residues. The germline CDR1 and CDR2 sequences are SGHDT and YYEEEE. DNA for the CDR3: TGTGCCAGCAGCTCTGGGACAGTCTACGAGCAGTACTTC. It specifies CASSSGTVYEQYF. Based on the CDR3 plus reference TRBV5-6 and TRBJ2-7, the full variable domain is DAGVTQSPTHLIKTRGQQVTLRCSPKSGHDTVSWYQQALGQGPQFIFQYYEEEERQRGNFPDRFSGHQFPNYSSELNVNALLLGDSALYLCASSSGTVYEQYFGPGTRLTVT.

This clone occurred a few times. This chain uses TRBV28 with TRBJ1-2; TRBD1 aligns across 7 bases. This CDR3 is 14 amino acids long. The germline CDR1 and CDR2 sequences are MDHEN and SYDVKM. Trimming at V came to 6 bases and at J to 6 bases, leaving 10 bases not matched to a gene. The CDR3 sequence is CASRIPIQGHGYTF. The CDR3 DNA reads TGTGCCAGCAGGATTCCAATACAGGGGCATGGCTACACCTTC.

This clone was found once. The chain employs TRBV6-5 and TRBJ2-2; 11 nucleotides align to TRBD2. Germline values: CDR1 MNHEY, CDR2 SVGAGI. V was clipped by 7 bases and J by 7 bases; unmatched bases: 2. The CDR3 runs 13 residues. In DNA form, the CDR3 reads TGTGCCAGCAAACTAGCGGGAGACGGGGAGCTGTTTTTT. It codes for CASKLAGDGELFF.

V gene TRBV28 combines with J gene TRBJ2-5; 10 bases are a match to TRBD2. Germline V gene sequence: CDR1 MDHEN, CDR2 SYDVKM. V shed 8 bases, J shed 8 bases, and the junction held 8 bases outside the gene matches. The CDR3 runs to 13 residues. CDR3 DNA sequence: TGTGCCAGCCTACTAGCGGGGTTAGGTACCCAGTACTTC. It yields the protein CASLLAGLGTQYF.

The J gene is TRBJ2-1, the V gene TRBV5-1, with 8 bases identical to TRBD2. From germline, CDR1 is SGHRS and CDR2 YFSETQ. This CDR3 comprises 14 residues. V lost 2 bases, J lost 7 bases, and 5 bases stayed unmatched. The CDR3 DNA sequence: TGCGCCAGCAGCTTAGCGGGAGAAACGAATGAGCAGTTCTTC. It translates to CASSLAGETNEQFF.

This chain connects TRBV28 to TRBJ2-2; D is undetermined. With 3 bases removed from V and 1 base from J, the gap between germline ends came to 6 bases. The CDR3 runs to 14 residues. The germline gives CDR1 MDHEN, CDR2 SYDVKM. DNA for the CDR3: TGTGCCAGCAGTTTGGCCCTGAACACCGGGGAGCTGTTTTTT. This sequence encodes CASSLALNTGELFF.

The gene calls are TRBV6-5 and TRBJ1-2, with TRBD1 matching 9 bases. Germline trimming cut 4 bases from V and 0 bases from J; bases unmatched to any gene: 6. This CDR3 region has 16 residues. CDR1 and CDR2 (germline): MNHEY, SVGAGI. Written as DNA, the CDR3 is TGTGCCAGCAGTTTGACGGGACAGGGAGCTAACTATGGCTACACCTTC. Protein product: CASSLTGQGANYGYTF.

This clone was seen once. The conserved final phenylalanine or tryptophan is absent from the CDR3, which likely points to a read error. Because the CDR3's place on the DNA is in doubt, the DNA is left out and the CDR3 is given as listed by TCRdb. This sequence joins TRBV12-3 or TRBV12-4 and TRBJ1-2; no check of the table's D call, TRBD1, against the DNA was made. 11 amino acids form the CDR3, both terminal residues included. The CDR3 here is CASSFGLGQGI.

The rearrangement joins TRBV28 to TRBJ2-7; 7 bases agree with TRBD1. CDR3 length: 14 amino acids. Germline V gene data show CDR1 as MDHEN and CDR2 as SYDVKM. Trimming cost V 11 bases and J 6 bases; bases outside gene matches: 16. CDR3 DNA sequence: TGTGCCTCCACTCTCGGACAGGTTGGAGGCGAGCAGTACTTC. It codes for CASTLGQVGGEQYF.

The V and J genes are TRBV30 and TRBJ1-6; D may be TRBD1 (6 bases). V lost 0 bases and J 6 bases, leaving 12 bases between the germline ends. In germline, CDR1 is GTSNPN, CDR2 SVGIG (reference sequence). This CDR3 is 15 amino acids long. The CDR3 DNA follows: TGTGCCTGGAGTGTACAAGACAGGACTAATTCACCCCTCCACTTT. Its translation: CAWSVQDRTNSPLHF.

The V and J genes are TRBV10-3 and TRBJ1-2, with a tentative D call TRBD1 (5 bases). The V gene lost 8 bases and the J gene lost 1 base, with 11 bases spanning the gap. The CDR3 has 13 residues. Germline V CDR1 and CDR2: ENHRY, SYGVKD. The CDR3 protein is CAIGTAFNYGYTF. In nucleotides, the CDR3 is TGTGCCATCGGGACTGCGTTTAACTATGGCTACACCTTC.

The J gene is TRBJ1-5, the V gene TRBV4-3; 8 nucleotides match TRBD1. Germline V gene sequence: CDR1 LGHNA, CDR2 YSLEER. The CDR3 loop spans 15 amino acids. V lost 3 bases to trimming and J lost 3 bases; unmatched junction nucleotides: 4. The CDR3, as DNA: TGCGCCAGCAGCCAGATACAGGGGGTCAATCAGCCCCAGCATTTT. As protein: CASSQIQGVNQPQHF.

This rearrangement joins TRBV3-1 (or the pseudogene TRBV3-2) to TRBJ1-2; perhaps TRBD1 as D (6 bases). Germline CDR1 is LGHDT and CDR2 is YNNKEL (reference sequence). V dropped 3 bases and J dropped 2 bases, with 7 bases sitting between them. CDR3 size: 13 residues. CDR3 coding DNA: TGTGCCAGCAGCCACGGACAGAACTATGGCTACACCTTC. Residues: CASSHGQNYGYTF.

The chain carries TRBV7-6 and TRBJ2-7, with 12 bases that match TRBD2. J gave up 6 bases and V 0 bases, and 12 bases lay outside the gene matches. Looked up from germline, CDR1 is SGHVS and CDR2 is FNYEAQ. The CDR3 contains 18 residues. The CDR3 DNA reads as TGTGCCAGCAGCTTAGCGGGGGGTGCTAGCGGGAGGGCCGGCGAGCAGTACTTC. Its protein is CASSLAGGASGRAGEQYF.

The V call is TRBV19, the J call TRBJ2-1; 12 bases fit TRBD2. Germline assignment: CDR1 LNHDA and CDR2 SQIVND (reference sequence). The CDR3 has 19 residues. V trimming: 3 bases; J trimming: 1 base; junction bases outside the gene matches: 10. CDR3 in amino acids: CASSIMTSGSTGSYNEQFF. CDR3 DNA: TGTGCCAGTAGTATTATGACTAGCGGGAGTACAGGGTCCTACAATGAGCAGTTCTTC.